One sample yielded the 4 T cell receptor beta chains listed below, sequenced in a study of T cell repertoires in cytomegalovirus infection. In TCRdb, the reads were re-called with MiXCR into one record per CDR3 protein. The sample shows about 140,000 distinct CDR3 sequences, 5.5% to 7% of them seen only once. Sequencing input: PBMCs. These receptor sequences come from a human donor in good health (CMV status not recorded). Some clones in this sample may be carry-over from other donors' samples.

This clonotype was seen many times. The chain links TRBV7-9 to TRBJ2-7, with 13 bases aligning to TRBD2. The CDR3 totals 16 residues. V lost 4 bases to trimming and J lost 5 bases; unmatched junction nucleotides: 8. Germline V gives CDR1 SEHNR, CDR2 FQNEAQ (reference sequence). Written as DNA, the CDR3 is TGTGCCAGCAGCTCCGGACTAGCGGGGGTGGTGAACGAGCAGTACTTC. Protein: CASSSGLAGVVNEQYF.

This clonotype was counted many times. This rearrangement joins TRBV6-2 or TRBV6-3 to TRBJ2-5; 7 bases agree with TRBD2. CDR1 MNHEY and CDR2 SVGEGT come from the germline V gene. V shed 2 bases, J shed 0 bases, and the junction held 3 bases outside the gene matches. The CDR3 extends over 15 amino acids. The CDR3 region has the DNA TGTGCCAGCAGTTACGGGACTAAAGACCAAGAGACCCAGTACTTC. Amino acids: CASSYGTKDQETQYF.

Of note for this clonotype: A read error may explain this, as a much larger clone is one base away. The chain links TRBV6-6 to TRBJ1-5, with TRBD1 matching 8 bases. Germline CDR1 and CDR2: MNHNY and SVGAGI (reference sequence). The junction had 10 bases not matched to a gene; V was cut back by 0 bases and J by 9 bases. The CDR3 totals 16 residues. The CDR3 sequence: CASSYSMQGAGVPQHF. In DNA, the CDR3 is TGTGCCAGCAGTTACTCGATGCAGGGGGCGGGTGTGCCCCAGCATTTT.

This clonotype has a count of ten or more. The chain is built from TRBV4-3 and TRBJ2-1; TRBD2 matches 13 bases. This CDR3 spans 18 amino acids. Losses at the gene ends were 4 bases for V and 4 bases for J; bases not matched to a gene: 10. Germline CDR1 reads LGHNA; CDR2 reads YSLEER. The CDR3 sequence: CASSLRVTSGGVYNEQFF. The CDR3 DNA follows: TGCGCCAGCAGCCTGAGGGTCACTAGCGGGGGGGTATACAATGAGCAGTTCTTC.